What follows are 26 T cell receptor beta chains derived from one specimen sequenced in a study of blood T cell repertoires in COVID-19. Measured with immunoSEQ multiplex PCR; TCRdb has only the in-frame clones, and not every one. The sample records more than 20,000 clones, 80% to 90% being singletons. Sequenced sample: peripheral blood. These receptors all come from a man aged 70-80 years with acute or convalescent COVID-19.

The V call is TRBV18, the J call TRBJ2-1; D may be TRBD2 (5 bases). The CDR3 is made up of 17 amino acids. V lost 4 bases and J lost 0, with 16 bases in between. Germline V CDR1 and CDR2: KGHSH, LQKENI. As DNA, the CDR3 is TGTGCCAGCTCACGACAATGGCGGGCTGGCTCCTACAATGAGCAGTTCTTC. Translating gives CASSRQWRAGSYNEQFF.

The V gene is TRBV5-4, the J gene TRBJ1-2; D possibly corresponds to TRBD1 (6 bases). The CDR3 totals 11 residues. V dropped 1 base and J dropped 9 bases, with 7 bases sitting between them. The V gene's germline CDR1 is SGHNT and CDR2 YYREEE (reference sequence). CDR3 amino acids: CASSLTGSYTF. The CDR3 DNA reads as TGTGCCAGCAGCTTGACAGGGAGCTACACCTTC.

This clone occurred once. The gene calls are TRBV9 and TRBJ2-1; no reliable D call. Germline loops: CDR1 SGDLS, CDR2 YYNGEE. The CDR3 covers 15 residues. Trimming removed 5 bases at V and 5 bases at J, with 17 bases between. The CDR3 region has the DNA TGTGCCAGCAGTCTCGGAACTACCTACAACAATGAGCAGTTCTTC. This gives the protein CASSLGTTYNNEQFF.

Only one count was recorded for this clone. The V gene is TRBV29-1, the J gene TRBJ2-7, with 11 bases lining up with TRBD1. Germline CDR1 SQVTM, CDR2 ANQGSEA. This CDR3 has 13 amino acids. V lost 1 base to trimming and J lost 5 bases; unmatched junction nucleotides: 1. CDR3 region: CSVEGTGGNEQYF. The DNA of the CDR3 is TGCAGCGTTGAAGGGACAGGGGGCAACGAGCAGTACTTC.

The chain carries TRBV5-4 and TRBJ2-7, with D unclear. The CDR3 has 17 amino acids. In germline, CDR1 is SGHNT, CDR2 YYREEE (reference sequence). V lost 2 bases and J 3 bases, leaving 21 bases between the germline ends. This CDR3 reads CASSFFKAVGSNYEQYF. The CDR3 nucleotides are TGTGCCAGCAGCTTTTTCAAGGCGGTCGGCAGTAACTACGAGCAGTACTTC.

The V gene is TRBV7-8, the J gene TRBJ1-4; perhaps TRBD1 as D (5 bases). Germline loops: CDR1 SGHVS, CDR2 FQNEAQ. The V gene lost 1 base and the J gene lost 16 bases, with 13 bases spanning the gap. This CDR3 spans 12 amino acids. CDR3 in DNA: TGTGCCAGCAGCTTAGGGGAGGGGCAGGAGTTTTTT. Translated, it gives CASSLGEGQEFF.

V is TRBV11-1 and J is TRBJ1-4; D perhaps matches TRBD1 (5 bases). Per the germline V gene, CDR1 is SGHAT and CDR2 is FQDESV (reference sequence). The CDR3 consists of 15 residues. Between the trimmed V and J ends, which lost 5 bases and 7 bases, there was a span of 17 bases. As DNA, the CDR3 is TGTGCCAGCAGCCCTGGGAGGGGCGAAGGTGAAAAACTGTTTTTT. Translation: CASSPGRGEGEKLFF.

The chain links TRBV21-1 to TRBJ2-2; no DNA check was done on the table's D call, TRBD1. TRBV21-1 is a pseudogene. The CDR3 contains 15 residues. This CDR3 reads CASSARDRGFGELFF. CDR3 DNA sequence: TGTGCCAGCAGCGCCCGGGACAGGGGGTTCGGGGAGCTGTTTTTT.

The rearrangement uses TRBV7-2 and TRBJ2-1; a weak D match, TRBD2 (5 bases). V lost 1 base and J 0 bases, leaving 10 bases between the germline ends. The CDR3 spans 16 residues. Per the germline V gene, CDR1 is SGHTA and CDR2 is FQGNSA. DNA of the CDR3: TGTGCCAGCAGCTTAGAGCCTAGCAGCTCCTACAATGAGCAGTTCTTC. Encoded protein: CASSLEPSSSYNEQFF.

The chain uses TRBV19 and TRBJ1-1; D is possibly TRBD1 (5 bases). V lost 6 bases, J lost 4 bases, and 24 bases lay in between. The CDR3 spans 17 residues. Germline V gene sequence: CDR1 LNHDA, CDR2 SQIVND (reference sequence). This CDR3 reads CASRPPQIRSTVTEAFF. CDR3 coding DNA: TGTGCCAGTAGGCCCCCGCAGATTAGGTCGACAGTCACTGAAGCTTTCTTT.

The J gene is TRBJ2-3, the V gene TRBV7-6; 7 bases agree with TRBD2. The J segment lost 0 bases and the V segment lost 1 base, leaving 4 bases of the junction unmatched. Germline CDR1 is SGHVS and CDR2 is FNYEAQ. The CDR3 covers 16 residues. Here the CDR3 DNA reads TGTGCCAGCAGCTTAGTCTTGCGGGAGAGCACAGATACGCAGTATTTT. Protein: CASSLVLRESTDTQYF.

The chain carries TRBV4-3 and TRBJ1-2; D is possibly TRBD1 (6 bases). Trimming shortened V by 4 bases and J by 7 bases, and 16 bases separated the two germline ends. CDR1 and CDR2 from the germline V gene are LGHNA and YSLEER. The CDR3 is 14 residues long. As DNA, the CDR3 is TGCGCCAGCAGCCCAAATGTAAGGGGGAGTGGCTACACCTTC. It is translated as CASSPNVRGSGYTF.

This clone has just a few counts. The gene calls are TRBV2 and TRBJ1-4; TRBD1 matches at 7 bases. The V gene end was trimmed by 6 bases and the J gene end by 8 bases; junction bases not matched to a gene: 9. Germline CDR1 reads SNHLY; CDR2 reads FYNNEI. The CDR3 runs to 14 residues. CDR3 DNA sequence: TGTGCCAGCAGAACAACAGGGGCCGGGGAAAAACTGTTTTTT. It translates to CASRTTGAGEKLFF.

The table lists this clone with a count of one. This chain joins TRBV7-3 and TRBJ1-1, with D perhaps TRBD1 (5 bases). V gave up 5 bases and J gave up 5 bases, with 12 bases separating them. This CDR3 is built from 13 residues. Germline CDR1 and CDR2: SGHTA and FQGTGA. The CDR3 reads CASSPQGRTEAFF. The CDR3 DNA reads TGTGCCAGCAGCCCCCAGGGTAGGACTGAAGCTTTCTTT.

The rearrangement links TRBV28 to TRBJ1-6; possibly TRBD1 for D (5 bases). V lost 5 bases to trimming and J lost 1 base, with 9 bases between them. Germline CDR1 is MDHEN and CDR2 is SYDVKM. This CDR3 contains 15 residues. DNA of the CDR3: TGTGCCAGCAGTGGGGGGGGGTCCTATAATTCACCCCTCCACTTT. Protein product: CASSGGGSYNSPLHF.

This clone was seen once. The rearrangement uses TRBV12-5 and TRBJ2-1; 8 bases match TRBD2. There are 16 residues in the CDR3. V trimming: 0 bases; J trimming: 8 bases; junction bases outside the gene matches: 9. Per the germline V gene, CDR1 is LGHNT and CDR2 is FRNRAP. This CDR3 reads CASGLVLSGSFHEQFF. CDR3 in DNA: TGTGCTAGTGGTTTGGTACTGAGCGGGAGTTTCCATGAGCAGTTCTTC.

As to this clone: Other DNA sequences from this sample encode an identical CDR3 as well. This chain uses TRBV5-1 with TRBJ2-3; D unresolved. Trimming cost V 2 bases and J 2 bases, with 9 bases left between them. Germline V gene sequence: CDR1 SGHRS, CDR2 YFSETQ. This CDR3 spans 14 amino acids. The CDR3 region is CASSFGALTDTQYF. The CDR3 bases are TGCGCCAGCAGCTTCGGAGCTCTCACAGATACGCAGTATTTT.

This chain uses TRBV5-6 with TRBJ1-1; D ambiguous. The V end lost 1 base, the J end lost 1 base, and 8 bases lay between the germline ends. The CDR3 loop spans 14 amino acids. CDR1 and CDR2 (germline): SGHDT, YYEEEE. The CDR3 here is CASSLSSSNTEAFF. CDR3 sequence (DNA): TGTGCCAGCAGCTTGTCCTCCTCGAACACTGAAGCTTTCTTT.

In its sample, this clone was seen a few times. The rearrangement links TRBV19 to TRBJ2-7, with a possible D match to TRBD2 (7 bases). Germline values: CDR1 LNHDA, CDR2 SQIVND (reference sequence). The V end was cut by 5 bases, the J end by 1 base, with 15 bases between. The CDR3 contains 15 residues. CDR3 sequence (DNA): TGTGCCAGTAGTGGGAGGGACACCGGTTCCTACGAGCAGTACTTC. Translation gives CASSGRDTGSYEQYF.

The chain links TRBV5-6 to TRBJ1-5; 8 positions match TRBD1. The germline gives CDR1 SGHDT, CDR2 YYEEEE. The CDR3 length is 15 residues. V was clipped by 2 bases and J by 4 bases; unmatched bases: 5. CDR3 sequence (DNA): TGTGCCAGCAGCTTCAGGGGGCTCGAAAATCAGCCCCAGCATTTT. Translation: CASSFRGLENQPQHF.

The chain combines TRBV2 with TRBJ1-1; the match to TRBD1 covers 8 bases. Germline CDR1 is SNHLY and CDR2 is FYNNEI. The CDR3 loop spans 15 amino acids. With V trimmed by 6 bases and J by 3 bases, 9 bases remained unmatched. The chain's CDR3 is CASRMTGAGDTEAFF. Written as DNA, the CDR3 is TGTGCCAGCAGGATGACAGGGGCGGGAGACACTGAAGCTTTCTTT. Looking up the rest from reference TRBV2 and TRBJ1-1 gives the full variable domain: EPEVTQTPSHQVTQMGQEVILRCVPISNHLYFYWYRQILGQKVEFLVSFYNNEISEKSEIFDDQFSVERPDGSNFTLKIRSTKLEDSAMYFCASRMTGAGDTEAFFGQGTRLTVV.

The CDR3 region is CASSQRGEGDKNIQYF. The CDR3 DNA reads as TGCGCCAGCAGCCAAAGGGGGGAGGGGGACAAAAACATTCAGTACTTC. V gene TRBV4-3 combines with J gene TRBJ2-4; weak D call: TRBD2 (7 bases). Trimming shortened V by 2 bases and J by 3 bases, and 14 bases separated the two germline ends. CDR1 and CDR2 (germline): LGHNA, YSLEER. The CDR3 runs to 16 residues.

The V gene is TRBV9, the J gene TRBJ1-1; 9 bases align to TRBD1. The CDR3 totals 13 residues. Germline V lookup: CDR1 SGDLS, CDR2 YYNGEE. V was pared by 0 bases and J by 11 bases, with 5 bases of the junction left unmatched. In DNA, the CDR3 is TGTGCCAGCAGCGTAGAAGGGACAGGGTTGGCTTTCTTT. Residues: CASSVEGTGLAFF.

Regarding this clone: The junction departs from the called germline gene at one end, perhaps through a read error. The chain links TRBV7-7 to TRBJ1-1, with 11 bases fitting TRBD1. Germline CDR1 SSHAT, CDR2 FNYEAQ (reference sequence). The CDR3 is 13 amino acids. The CDR3 reads CASSVGQGAEAFF. DNA for the CDR3: TGTGCTAGCAGCGTGGGACAGGGGGCTGAAGCTTTCTTT. The full variable domain, completed using reference TRBV7-7 and TRBJ1-1, is GAGVSQSPRYKVTKRGQDVTLRCDPISSHATLYWYQQALGQGPEFLTYFNYEAQPDKSGLPSDRFSAERPEGSISTLTIQRTEQRDSAMYRCASSVGQGAEAFFGQGTRLTVV.

This clone was seen more than once but under ten times. The rearrangement uses TRBV6-2 or TRBV6-3 and TRBJ2-7; 8 nucleotides match TRBD2. CDR3 length: 15 residues. V was pared by 4 bases and J by 3 bases, with 8 bases of the junction left unmatched. Per germline, CDR1 MNHEY and CDR2 SVGEGT. CDR3 amino acids: CASSFGREVLYEQYF. The CDR3 nucleotides are TGTGCCAGCAGTTTCGGGCGGGAGGTTCTCTACGAGCAGTACTTC.

The chain uses TRBV7-9 and TRBJ2-7, with TRBD1 identical over 7 bases. Germline V gene lookup returns CDR1 SEHNR and CDR2 FQNEAQ (reference sequence). This CDR3 contains 14 residues. V lost 3 bases to trimming and J lost 3 bases; unmatched junction nucleotides: 5. The CDR3 DNA follows: TGTGCCAGCAGCTTCACAGGGGTAAACTACGAGCAGTACTTC. Its protein product is CASSFTGVNYEQYF.